This passage covers 15 T cell receptor beta chains from one sample sequenced in a study of shared clonotypes between healthy human individuals. Clones were sequenced by immunoSEQ multiplex PCR, and TCRdb holds only the in-frame ones, with some missing. The table shows some 2,500,000 clones, with 80% to 95% occurring only once. The sample taken for sequencing was naive CD4+ T cells from PBMCs. Sample subset: CD45RA+ positively selected. These receptors were collected from a man between 18 and 29 years old in good health. Some clones in this sample may be carry-over from other donors' samples.

J is TRBJ1-5 and V is TRBV5-6, with 7 positions matching TRBD1. CDR3 length: 15 amino acids. The V and J ends lost 5 bases and 6 bases, in that order; junction bases with no gene match: 11. Germline CDR1 SGHDT, CDR2 YYEEEE. Written as DNA, the CDR3 is TGTGCCAGCAGTTTAACAGGGGTTGTGGGTCAGCCCCAGCATTTT. Amino acid sequence: CASSLTGVVGQPQHF.

V usage is TRBV9 and J usage is TRBJ2-5; 9 bases map to TRBD2. Trimming at V came to 4 bases and at J to 5 bases, leaving 12 bases not matched to a gene. Germline-derived CDR1 and CDR2 are SGDLS and YYNGEE. CDR3 length: 16 residues. In DNA form, the CDR3 reads TGTGCCAGCAGCCTCTCGCCTGCGGCGGGAGGGGAGACCCAGTACTTC. As protein: CASSLSPAAGGETQYF.

The V call is TRBV10-3, the J call TRBJ2-3; D assignment may be TRBD1 or TRBD2 (5 bases each). CDR1 ENHRY and CDR2 SYGVKD come from the germline V gene. The CDR3 spans 14 residues. V was pared by 0 bases and J by 4 bases, with 8 bases between. As DNA, the CDR3 is TGTGCCATCAGTGAGTCGGGGGTAGCAGATACGCAGTATTTT. Translated, it gives CAISESGVADTQYF.

Turning to this clone: The sample carries other DNA sequences with the same CDR3. This chain connects TRBV7-2 to TRBJ1-1; D gene uncertain. The CDR3 totals 13 residues. V was shortened by 5 bases and J by 1 base, with 8 bases between the two germline ends. Germline V gives CDR1 SGHTA, CDR2 FQGNSA. Here the CDR3 reads CASSISRNTEAFF. The CDR3 coding sequence is TGTGCCAGCAGCATCTCAAGGAACACTGAAGCTTTCTTT.

This chain links TRBV29-1 with TRBJ2-7; 7 bases are a match to TRBD1. CDR1 is SQVTM, CDR2 ANQGSEA, per germline. After removal of 7 bases from V and 0 bases from J, the junction contained 6 bases not matched to a gene. The length of the CDR3 is 13 residues. The chain's CDR3 is CSAGRGSSYEQYF. The CDR3 DNA follows: TGCAGCGCCGGCAGGGGGAGCTCCTACGAGCAGTACTTC.

The rearrangement links TRBV9 to TRBJ1-2; no reliable D call. The CDR3 is 15 amino acids. Per the germline V gene, CDR1 is SGDLS and CDR2 is YYNGEE. Trimming removed 4 bases at V and 1 base at J, with 14 bases between. The CDR3 protein is CASSRVGRYNYGYTF. The CDR3, as DNA: TGTGCCAGCAGCCGAGTGGGCCGATATAACTATGGCTACACCTTC.

The rearrangement joins TRBV4-2 to TRBJ2-2; the D call may be TRBD1 or TRBD2 (5 bases each). Germline assignment: CDR1 LGHNA and CDR2 YNFKEQ. This CDR3 spans 15 amino acids. Trimming removed 6 bases at V and 5 bases at J, with 16 bases between. The CDR3 DNA reads as TGTGCCAGCAGTCAACTGGGGGTATCAACCGGGGAGCTGTTTTTT. It translates to CASSQLGVSTGELFF.

The CDR3, as DNA: TGTGCCAGCTCACCTAATACACGACACGCTGAAGCTTTCTTT. Its translation is CASSPNTRHAEAFF. The rearrangement joins TRBV18 to TRBJ1-1; no clear D gene. The CDR3 spans 14 residues. V was shortened by 3 bases and J by 6 bases, with 14 bases between the two germline ends. From germline, CDR1 is KGHSH and CDR2 LQKENI.

The J gene is TRBJ2-2, the V gene TRBV11-2; D gene uncertain. Trimming cost V 2 bases and J 5 bases, with 9 bases left between them. This CDR3 region has 14 residues. CDR1 and CDR2 from the germline V gene are SGHAT and FQNNGV. The CDR3 DNA reads as TGTGCCAGCAGCTTAATAAGCCGAACCGGGGAGCTGTTTTTT. Amino acids: CASSLISRTGELFF.

This chain links TRBV27 with TRBJ2-7; perhaps TRBD1 as D (8 bases). The CDR3 has 14 amino acids. Trimming took 5 bases from V and 6 from J, leaving 17 bases between them. From germline, CDR1 is MNHEY and CDR2 SMNVEV (reference sequence). CDR3 protein: CASSLTGGVSEQYF. In DNA, the CDR3 is TGTGCCAGCAGTCTCACAGGGGGGGTCTCCGAGCAGTACTTC.

This clone was seen a single time. Other DNA sequences from this sample encode an identical CDR3 as well. The chain uses TRBV10-3 and TRBJ1-3, with D maybe TRBD1 (6 bases). The V gene's germline CDR1 is ENHRY and CDR2 SYGVKD. V dropped 0 bases and J dropped 3 bases, with 6 bases sitting between them. This CDR3 region has 14 residues. CDR3 region: CAISESGGGNTIYF. The CDR3, as DNA: TGTGCCATCAGTGAGTCAGGGGGTGGAAACACCATATATTTT.

With regard to this clone: Additional DNA sequences in this sample encode the identical CDR3. The chain combines TRBV9 with TRBJ2-1, with D possibly TRBD1 on 5 matching bases. The CDR3 contains 13 residues. Per germline, CDR1 SGDLS and CDR2 YYNGEE. The germline V and J ends were trimmed by 0 bases and 5 bases, with 6 bases remaining between them. The CDR3 nucleotides are TGTGCCAGCAGCGTAGGACAGAACAATGAGCAGTTCTTC. Translating gives CASSVGQNNEQFF. Together with reference TRBV9 and TRBJ2-1, the CDR3 gives the full variable domain: DSGVTQTPKHLITATGQRVTLRCSPRSGDLSVYWYQQSLDQGLQFLIQYYNGEERAKGNILERFSAQQFPDLHSELNLSSLELGDSALYFCASSVGQNNEQFFGPGTRLTVL.

The V call is TRBV28, the J call TRBJ2-7; D is possibly TRBD2 (5 bases). V gave up 7 bases and J gave up 4 bases, with 17 bases separating them. CDR3 length: 14 residues. Germline lookup yields CDR1 MDHEN and CDR2 SYDVKM. The CDR3: CASTTRVPPYEQYF. The CDR3, as DNA: TGTGCCAGCACAACGAGGGTCCCTCCATACGAGCAGTACTTC.

CDR3 nucleotide sequence: TGTGCCAGCAGTCCGTCGGGGATAAATGAAAAACTGTTTTTT. This encodes CASSPSGINEKLFF. The genes are TRBV28 and TRBJ1-4; D not certain. CDR1 and CDR2 (germline): MDHEN, SYDVKM. This CDR3 has 14 amino acids. The V end was cut by 5 bases, the J end by 5 bases, with 12 bases between.

The chain carries TRBV6-6 and TRBJ2-2, with 7 bases lining up with TRBD2. This CDR3 spans 14 amino acids. Germline V gives CDR1 MNHNY, CDR2 SVGAGI (reference sequence). V lost 9 bases and J lost 0; bases outside the gene matches: 4. CDR3: CASLLAANTGELFF. For the CDR3, the DNA is TGTGCCAGTCTGCTAGCGGCGAACACCGGGGAGCTGTTTTTT.